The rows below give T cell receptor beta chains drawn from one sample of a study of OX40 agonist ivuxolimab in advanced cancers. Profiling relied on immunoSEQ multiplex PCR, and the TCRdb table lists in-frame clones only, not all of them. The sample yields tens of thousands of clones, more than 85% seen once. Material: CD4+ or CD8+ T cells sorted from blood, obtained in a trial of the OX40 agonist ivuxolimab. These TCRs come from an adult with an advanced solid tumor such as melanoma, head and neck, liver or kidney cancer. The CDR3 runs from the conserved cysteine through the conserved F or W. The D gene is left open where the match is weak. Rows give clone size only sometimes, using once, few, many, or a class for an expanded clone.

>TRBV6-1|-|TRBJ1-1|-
CASSQGAEAFF
TGTGCCAGCAGTCAGGGCGCTGAAGCTTTCTTT
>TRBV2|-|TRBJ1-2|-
CASRIEAAGLRYGYTF
TGTGCCAGCAGAATAGAAGCTGCAGGCCTAAGATATGGCTACACCTTC
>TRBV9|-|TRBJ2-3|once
CASSVGFSTDTQYF
TGTGCCAGCAGCGTAGGCTTCAGCACAGATACGCAGTATTTT
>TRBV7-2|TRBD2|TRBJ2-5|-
CASSRTSGGRETQYF
TGTGCCAGCAGCCGAACTAGCGGGGGGAGGGAGACCCAGTACTTC
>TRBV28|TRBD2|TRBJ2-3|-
CASGGGGPTDTQYF
TGTGCCAGCGGGGGCGGGGGGCCCACAGATACGCAGTATTTT
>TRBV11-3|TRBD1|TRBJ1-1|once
CASSSYRGGFNTEAFF
TGTGCCAGCAGCTCGTACAGGGGCGGTTTTAACACTGAAGCTTTCTTT
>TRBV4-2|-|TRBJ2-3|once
CASSQEWSYTDTQYF
TGTGCCAGCAGCCAAGAATGGTCCTACACAGATACGCAGTATTTT
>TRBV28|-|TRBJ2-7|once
CASQDSRGEQYF
TGTGCCAGCCAAGACTCCCGCGGCGAGCAGTACTTC
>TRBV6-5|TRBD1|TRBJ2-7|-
CASSSRTGGVYEQYF
TGTGCCAGCAGTTCTAGGACAGGGGGCGTCTACGAGCAGTACTTC
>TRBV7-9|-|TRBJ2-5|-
CASSASRVRETQYF
TGTGCCAGCAGCGCGAGCAGGGTCCGGGAGACCCAGTACTTC